This passage covers 15 T cell receptor beta chains from one sample sequenced in a study of cytomegalovirus exposure and HLA in healthy donors. Both 60 Vbeta primers and 13 Jbeta primers went into the PCR. Only in-frame clones appear in the TCRdb table, and some are missing; sequencing was by immunoSEQ multiplex PCR. The data show about 160,000 clones, roughly 80% seen once. Input material: PBMCs. The receptors were sampled from a female donor in good health and CMV-seronegative.

The chain links TRBV5-4 to TRBJ2-2; 8 nucleotides line up with TRBD1. Germline V gene lookup returns CDR1 SGHNT and CDR2 YYREEE (reference sequence). The CDR3 is 17 residues long. V trimming: 4 bases; J trimming: 1 base; junction bases outside the gene matches: 9. The chain's CDR3 is CASSAATGALNTGELFF. The CDR3 DNA reads as TGTGCCAGCAGCGCAGCGACAGGGGCCCTGAACACCGGGGAGCTGTTTTTT.

The chain links TRBV5-1 to TRBJ2-3, with 7 nucleotides matching TRBD1. The CDR3 totals 15 residues. With V trimmed by 3 bases and J by 4 bases, 8 bases remained unmatched. Germline values: CDR1 SGHRS, CDR2 YFSETQ. The CDR3 sequence: CASSYRGQVPDTQYF. The CDR3 DNA follows: TGCGCCAGCAGCTACCGAGGACAGGTTCCAGATACGCAGTATTTT.

The chain has TRBV7-2 and TRBJ2-5, with no clear D. Gene TRBJ2-7 matches the end of the DNA better, so the J call may be wrong. The germline V gene has CDR1 SGHTA and CDR2 FQGNSA. The CDR3 runs 14 residues. Here the CDR3 DNA reads TGTGCCAGCAGCTTCCAACAGTCCTCCTACGAGCAGTACTTC. It codes for CASSFQQSSYEQYF.

The chain is built from TRBV23-1 and TRBJ2-7; tentative D call: TRBD1 (5 bases). TRBV23-1 is treated as an ORF (open reading frame) with a function not yet certain. The CDR3 is 14 residues long. V lost 4 bases, J lost 4 bases, and 14 bases lay in between. DNA of the CDR3: TGCGCCAGCAGTCGATCCCCACAGGAGTACGAGCAGTACTTC. Its translation is CASSRSPQEYEQYF.

This chain uses TRBV5-4 with TRBJ2-3, with D tentatively TRBD1 (6 bases). The CDR3 consists of 14 residues. V was cut by 1 base and J by 2 bases, with 8 bases left in between. Germline CDR1 reads SGHNT; CDR2 reads YYREEE (reference sequence). The CDR3 region has the DNA TGTGCCAGCAGCTTGAGGGGGTACACAGATACGCAGTATTTT. This encodes CASSLRGYTDTQYF.

This sequence joins TRBV9 and TRBJ2-7; maybe TRBD2 (7 bases). Germline values: CDR1 SGDLS, CDR2 YYNGEE. Trimming took 3 bases from V and 2 from J, leaving 15 bases between them. This CDR3 has 15 amino acids. The CDR3 sequence: CASSAGGGGAYEQYF. CDR3 DNA: TGTGCCAGCAGCGCGGGGGGCGGGGGCGCCTACGAGCAGTACTTC.

The rearrangement uses TRBV4-2 and TRBJ1-2, with TRBD1 matching 7 bases. The CDR3 sequence is 15 residues long. Per germline, CDR1 LGHNA and CDR2 YNFKEQ. The J segment lost 0 bases and the V segment lost 3 bases, leaving 4 bases of the junction unmatched. CDR3 sequence: CASSQGGQANYGYTF. DNA for the CDR3: TGTGCCAGCAGCCAGGGCGGACAGGCTAACTATGGCTACACCTTC.

The rearrangement uses TRBV7-2 and TRBJ2-3; a possible D gene is TRBD1 (5 bases). The V end was cut by 0 bases, the J end by 3 bases, with 10 bases between. Germline assignment: CDR1 SGHTA and CDR2 FQGNSA. The CDR3 sequence is 15 residues long. The CDR3 region is CASSLALAGTDTQYF. DNA for the CDR3: TGTGCCAGCAGCTTAGCGCTGGCAGGGACAGATACGCAGTATTTT.

The chain joins TRBV6-5 to TRBJ1-2; D possibly corresponds to TRBD1 (6 bases). V was pared by 6 bases and J by 4 bases, with 18 bases between. The CDR3 runs to 15 residues. In germline, CDR1 is MNHEY, CDR2 SVGAGI. CDR3 DNA: TGTGCCAGCAGCCCAGTAGGGGGTTCGATCTATGGCTACACCTTC. Encoded protein: CASSPVGGSIYGYTF.

V usage is TRBV28 and J usage is TRBJ1-1; no clear D. Trimming removed 0 bases at V and 12 bases at J, with 20 bases between. Germline CDR1 MDHEN, CDR2 SYDVKM. The CDR3 extends over 15 amino acids. CDR3 bases: TGTGCCAGCAGTTTATGGTCCCAGACTAAAGAGGGAACTTTCTTT. Amino acid sequence: CASSLWSQTKEGTFF. The variable domain in full, with the rest retrieved from reference TRBV28 and TRBJ1-1, is DVKVTQSSRYLVKRTGEKVFLECVQDMDHENMFWYRQDPGLGLRLIYFSYDVKMKEKGDIPEGYSVSREKKERFSLILESASTNQTSMYLCASSLWSQTKEGTFFGQGTRLTVV.

This clone was seen a handful of times. CDR3 in amino acids: CASGPQAGLNTGELFF. The CDR3 region has the DNA TGTGCTAGTGGTCCTCAGGCAGGGTTGAACACCGGGGAGCTGTTTTTT. The chain links TRBV12-5 to TRBJ2-2; a possible D gene is TRBD1 (5 bases). Trimming shortened V by 5 bases and J by 1 base, and 14 bases separated the two germline ends. This CDR3 spans 16 amino acids. The germline V gene encodes CDR1 LGHNT and CDR2 FRNRAP.

The rearrangement links TRBV6-5 to TRBJ1-2; 8 bases line up with TRBD1. The V gene's germline CDR1 is MNHEY and CDR2 SVGAGI. The CDR3 loop spans 13 amino acids. V trimming: 6 bases; J trimming: 4 bases; junction bases outside the gene matches: 4. CDR3 amino acids: CASRTGGTYGYTF. The CDR3, as DNA: TGTGCCAGCAGAACAGGGGGGACCTATGGCTACACCTTC.

The chain couples TRBV6-5 to TRBJ1-2; tentative D call: TRBD1 (6 bases). Trimming left V 4 bases short and J 7 bases short, with 10 bases between. Germline-derived CDR1 and CDR2 are MNHEY and SVGAGI. CDR3 length: 12 residues. CDR3 coding DNA: TGTGCCAGCAGTTCATACAGGGCTGGCTACACCTTC. Its protein product is CASSSYRAGYTF.

This clone was counted a few times. V is TRBV7-2 and J is TRBJ2-2; 8 nucleotides match TRBD1. V lost 3 bases and J lost 5; bases outside the gene matches: 2. Germline V gene sequence: CDR1 SGHTA, CDR2 FQGNSA. This CDR3 is built from 14 residues. CDR3 loop: CASSLQGATGELFF. CDR3 coding DNA: TGTGCCAGCAGCTTGCAGGGGGCAACCGGGGAGCTGTTTTTT.

CDR3: CASSSSGISYEQYF. The CDR3 region has the DNA TGTGCCAGCAGCTCAAGCGGGATCTCCTACGAGCAGTACTTC. The chain joins TRBV7-2 to TRBJ2-7; TRBD2 agrees at 7 bases. Germline V gene data show CDR1 as SGHTA and CDR2 as FQGNSA. This CDR3 has 14 amino acids. The J segment lost 0 bases and the V segment lost 4 bases, leaving 3 bases of the junction unmatched.